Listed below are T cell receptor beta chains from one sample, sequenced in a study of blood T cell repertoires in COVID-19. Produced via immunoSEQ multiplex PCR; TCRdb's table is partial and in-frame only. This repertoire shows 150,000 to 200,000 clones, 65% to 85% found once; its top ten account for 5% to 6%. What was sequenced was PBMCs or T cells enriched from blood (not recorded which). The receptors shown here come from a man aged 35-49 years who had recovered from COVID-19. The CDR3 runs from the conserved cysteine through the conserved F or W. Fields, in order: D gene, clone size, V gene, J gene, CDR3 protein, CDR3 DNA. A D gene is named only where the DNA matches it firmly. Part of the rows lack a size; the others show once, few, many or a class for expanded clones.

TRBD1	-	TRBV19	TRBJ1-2	CASTPGQGPNYGYTF	TGTGCCAGTACCCCAGGACAGGGTCCTAACTATGGCTACACCTTC
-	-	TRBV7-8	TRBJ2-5	CASRPDRRIIETQYF	TGTGCCAGCAGACCCGACAGGAGAATAATAGAGACCCAGTACTTC
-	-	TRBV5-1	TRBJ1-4	CASSSSDKGGNEKLFF	TGCGCCAGCAGCTCCTCCGACAAGGGAGGAAATGAAAAACTGTTTTTT
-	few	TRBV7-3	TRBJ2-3	CASSWGTSTDTQYF	TGTGCCAGCAGCTGGGGGACTAGCACAGATACGCAGTATTTT
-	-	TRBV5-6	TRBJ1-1	CASSGGTEAFF	TGTGCCAGCAGTGGGGGGACTGAAGCTTTCTTT
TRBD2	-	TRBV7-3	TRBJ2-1	CASSSSGGTYNEQFF	TGTGCCAGCAGCTCCAGCGGGGGCACCTACAATGAGCAGTTCTTC
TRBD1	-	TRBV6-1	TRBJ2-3	CASSVGTGFSGDTQYF	TGTGCCAGCAGTGTAGGGACAGGGTTTAGCGGAGATACGCAGTATTTT
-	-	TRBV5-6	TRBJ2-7	CASSSNYEQYF	TGTGCCAGCAGCTCCAACTACGAGCAGTACTTC
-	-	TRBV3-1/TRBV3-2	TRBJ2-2	CASSQVGGARWELFF	TGTGCCAGCAGCCAAGTTGGTGGGGCGCGGTGGGAGCTGTTTTTT
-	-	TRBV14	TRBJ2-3	CASSQDPGVYTDTQYF	TGTGCCAGCAGCCAAGATCCCGGGGTTTACACAGATACGCAGTATTTT
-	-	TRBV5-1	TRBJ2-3	CASSLGQLTDTQYF	TGCGCCAGCAGCTTGGGACAACTCACAGATACGCAGTATTTT
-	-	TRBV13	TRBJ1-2	CASSDPEGATF	TGTGCCAGCAGCGACCCGGAGGGTGCCACCTTC
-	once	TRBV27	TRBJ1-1	CAPTVEAFF	TGTGCCCCGACAGTTGAAGCTTTCTTT
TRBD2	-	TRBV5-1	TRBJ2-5	CASSLTPPGVRGGETQYF	TGCGCCAGCAGCTTGACCCCGCCGGGCGTGCGGGGAGGGGAGACCCAGTACTTC
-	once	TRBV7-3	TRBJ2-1	CASSLRGASSYNEQFF	TGTGCCAGCAGCTTACGTGGGGCCAGCTCCTACAATGAGCAGTTCTTC
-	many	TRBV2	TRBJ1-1	CASSESGEGEAFF	TGTGCCAGCAGTGAATCGGGGGAAGGTGAAGCTTTCTTT
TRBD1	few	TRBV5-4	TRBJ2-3	CASSFRQGTTDTQYF	TGTGCCAGCAGCTTTCGACAGGGGACCACAGATACGCAGTATTTT
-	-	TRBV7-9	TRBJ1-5	CASSLEGRNQPQHF	TGTGCCAGCAGCTTGGAGGGTCGCAATCAGCCCCAGCATTTT
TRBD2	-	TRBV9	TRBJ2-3	CASSPLAGGGDTQYF	TGTGCCAGCAGCCCCCTAGCGGGGGGAGGTGATACGCAGTATTTT
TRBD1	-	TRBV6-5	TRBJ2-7	CASSTGGTYEQYF	TGTGCCAGCAGTACAGGGGGGACCTACGAGCAGTACTTC
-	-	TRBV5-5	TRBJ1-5	CASSAGPTKHQPQHF	TGTGCCAGCAGCGCGGGACCGACGAAACATCAGCCCCAGCATTTT
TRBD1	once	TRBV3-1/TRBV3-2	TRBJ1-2	CASSRGQGYGYTF	TGTGCCAGCAGCCGCGGACAGGGCTATGGCTACACCTTC
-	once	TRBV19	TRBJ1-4	CASRDSGNEKLFF	TGTGCCAGTAGGGACAGTGGGAATGAAAAACTGTTTTTT
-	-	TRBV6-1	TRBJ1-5	CASSVRGDASNQPQHF	TGTGCCAGCAGTGTACGGGGGGACGCTAGCAATCAGCCCCAGCATTTT
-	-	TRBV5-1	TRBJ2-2	CASSGGNVGGELFF	TGCGCCAGCAGCGGCGGGAATGTGGGCGGGGAGCTGTTTTTT
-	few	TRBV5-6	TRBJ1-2	CASSQGRDGYTF	TGTGCCAGCAGCCAGGGGCGAGATGGCTACACCTTC